This TCR beta chain was captured by sequencing in a study of human T cells and chemical hapten exposure (dated by TCRdb to 2020 to 2023). Regarding the study in general: For sensitization, 2% DPC in acetone was applied to a roughly 2 cm by roughly 2 cm area of upper inner arm skin. Most of the patients in the cohort were female, and the cohort covered alopecia areata with under or over 50% scalp involvement, alopecia totalis and alopecia universalis. Under 30 alopecia patients gave blood for TCR sequencing at one to four time points (pre-sensitization, 2, 6 and 24 weeks). Patients additionally received weekly therapeutic DPC doses to the scalp throughout the roughly 25-week study period. Blood samples were taken from patients before sensitization (week 0) and at 2, 6 and about 24 weeks after DPC sensitization. Libraries were pooled for sequencing, and per-sample TCR yields varied mainly because of small differences in library volumes within the pool. Patch testing was done on the upper back using Finn chambers containing 0.01% DPC, and results were scored after 6 days according to International Contact Dermatitis Research Group standards. The study tracked peripheral blood TCR repertoire changes in vivo during primary and secondary sensitization to the hapten diphenylcyclopropenone (DPC) in alopecia patients.

This clonotype was picked up a small number of times. This clone's antigen is unknown. Qualities for individual bases were not recorded, and no much larger clone is one base off. Receptor amplification or capture employed RACE. The sequencer listed for this sample is NextSeq 500. During library preparation, unique molecular identifiers were attached to individual cDNA molecules so that TCRs could be counted in a quantitative, reproducible way. Each blood RNA sample was used to sequence both TCR alpha and TCR beta chains. As for how the authors treated the data: Samples had a median of roughly 99,000 TCRs, with a range from roughly 20,000 to 690,600. The Decombinator software suite was used to annotate V, J and CDR3 in the TCR reads. For the PS versus PT1 abundance plots, all samples were subsampled to the same number of TCRs (28,000). TCRs were defined as expanded if absent before sensitization and observed at least eight times at the 2-week time point. The public reads were quality trimmed at Q25 with fastp and then assembled into clones with MiXCR by TCRdb, keeping productive beta chains. One record per CDR3 amino acid sequence lists the most common genes and DNA. Here the V and J calls rest on TCRdb's processing, not on the authors' analysis. The sample table records about 120,000 distinct CDR3 sequences; around 11% of these occur just once. The ten largest clones add up to over 2% of the sample.

The meaning of the sample's time point label: patch test 3, about 24 weeks after DPC sensitization. The treatment or condition label, as the study defines it: therapeutic diphenylcyclopropenone sensitization with weekly scalp DPC. At each patch-test visit, blood was drawn before the patch test was applied. Patients were considered eligible if aged 18 to 70, diagnosed with alopecia and deemed suitable for DPC therapy, and patients were excluded if pregnant. Total RNA was extracted from unfractionated whole blood collected in Tempus Blood RNA tubes. What the research found in general, with its limitations: Significantly more large CDR3 similarity clusters were formed by expanded TCRs than by pre-sensitization or healthy control sets, consistent with antigen-driven responses. After repeated subsampling, changes were observed in the strength of the expansion versus patch-test correlation and in the threshold at which the correlation became significant. Alopecia, a presumed autoimmune disease, was present in all patients, so the immune response of the patients might differ from that of healthy individuals. The number of TCRs above 1 in 1000 frequency did not change with DPC sensitization; there was no evidence of global repertoire structure alterations. A positive correlation was found between the number of PT1 expanded TCRs and patch test score, with significance reached at thresholds 8, 16 and 32 but not 4.

V lost 8 bases and J lost 6 bases; the stretch between them is 10 bases long. CDR3 length: 11 amino acids, cysteine to phenylalanine. The read is trimmed to its CDR3 DNA, 33 bases read in frame from base 1. This specimen was whole blood, taken in connection with sensitization to the hapten diphenylcyclopropenone (DPC). The sequence came from a woman aged 45-65 years with alopecia areata. Some clones in this sample may be carry-over from other donors' samples. The chain is assembled from TRBV12-3 or TRBV12-4 and TRBJ1-2, and the D gene may be TRBD1, 5 bases matching. Here is the DNA: TGTGCCAGCCGGGACGGCGATGGCTACACCTTC. Protein translation: CASRDGDGYTF.